The 13 T cell receptor beta chains presented below share a single source sample, sequenced in a study of cytomegalovirus exposure and HLA in healthy donors. Primers: 60 Vbeta forward and 13 Jbeta reverse. Clones were sequenced by immunoSEQ multiplex PCR, and TCRdb holds only the in-frame ones, with some missing. The data show 100,000 or so clones, under 80% seen once. The source material was PBMCs. All receptors come from a woman aged 50 to 65 in good health and CMV-seropositive.

This clone was detected only a few times. The chain carries TRBV5-1 and TRBJ2-7; TRBD2 is a possible D gene (6 bases). Trimming stripped 0 bases from V and 5 bases from J, with 6 bases between. This CDR3 is 12 amino acids long. Per germline, CDR1 SGHRS and CDR2 YFSETQ. The CDR3 protein is CASSLAGDEQYF. The CDR3, as DNA: TGCGCCAGCAGCTTGGCGGGGGACGAGCAGTACTTC.

This chain uses TRBV5-1 with TRBJ2-5, with TRBD1 matching 8 bases. V lost 0 bases and J lost 0; bases outside the gene matches: 1. This CDR3 comprises 15 residues. Per germline, CDR1 SGHRS and CDR2 YFSETQ. The CDR3 is CASSLGTGHQETQYF. CDR3 DNA sequence: TGCGCCAGCAGCTTGGGGACAGGGCACCAAGAGACCCAGTACTTC.

This chain uses TRBV7-9 with TRBJ2-7, with a possible D match to TRBD1 (6 bases). Germline V CDR1 and CDR2: SEHNR, FQNEAQ (reference sequence). V shed 0 bases and J shed 5 bases, with 11 bases lying between them. The length of the CDR3 is 14 residues. The CDR3 nucleotides are TGTGCCAGCAGCTTAGCCATTCACAGGGACGAGCAGTACTTC. Encoded protein: CASSLAIHRDEQYF.

The chain uses TRBV7-3 and TRBJ2-5; the match to TRBD1 covers 8 bases. The CDR3 has 17 residues. Germline assignment: CDR1 SGHTA and CDR2 FQGTGA. The V and J ends lost 1 base and 3 bases, in that order; junction bases with no gene match: 10. CDR3 sequence (DNA): TGTGCCAGCAGCTTAAGCTCCACTCGGACAGGGAAAGAGACCCAGTACTTC. It encodes CASSLSSTRTGKETQYF. The full variable domain, in which reference TRBV7-3 and TRBJ2-5 provide the parts outside the CDR3, is GAGVSQTPSNKVTEKGKYVELRCDPISGHTALYWYRQSLGQGPEFLIYFQGTGAADDSGLPNDRFFAVRPEGSVSTLKIQRTERGDSAVYLCASSLSSTRTGKETQYFGPGTRLLVL.

The gene calls are TRBV29-1 and TRBJ1-1; possibly TRBD1 for D (5 bases). From germline, CDR1 is SQVTM and CDR2 ANQGSEA. The V and J ends lost 4 bases and 4 bases respectively, with 7 bases between them. This CDR3 is built from 11 residues. CDR3 coding DNA: TGCAGCGTTGGGGGGGGCACTGAAGCTTTCTTT. Translation gives CSVGGGTEAFF.

This clone has a handful of counts. V and J are TRBV5-6 and TRBJ1-4, with a possible D match to TRBD1 (5 bases). V was pared by 4 bases and J by 8 bases, with 15 bases between. The CDR3 sequence is 14 residues long. CDR1 is SGHDT, CDR2 YYEEEE, per germline. The CDR3 DNA follows: TGTGCCAGCAGCCCGGGGGGTTTCGACGAAAAACTGTTTTTT. This codes for CASSPGGFDEKLFF.

By share of the sample, this clone is medium-sized. The chain carries TRBV5-6 and TRBJ1-1; perhaps TRBD1 as D (6 bases). Trimming took off 6 bases at V and 7 bases at J, with 19 bases between the two ends. CDR1 and CDR2 (germline): SGHDT, YYEEEE. CDR3 length: 14 residues. This CDR3 is CASTLGAGESEAFF. The DNA of the CDR3 is TGTGCCAGCACTTTGGGGGCAGGGGAGAGTGAAGCTTTCTTT.

The V and J genes are TRBV6-1 and TRBJ1-1; D is possibly TRBD1 (6 bases). CDR1 is MNHNS, CDR2 SASEGT, per germline. Trimming stripped 5 bases from V and 3 bases from J, with 16 bases between. This CDR3 has 15 amino acids. DNA for the CDR3: TGTGCCAGCAGTTTGGGGGGGCGGGGGGACACTGAAGCTTTCTTT. Translating gives CASSLGGRGDTEAFF.

The J gene is TRBJ1-4, the V gene TRBV5-8; a possible D gene is TRBD1 (5 bases). The V end was cut by 7 bases, the J end by 7 bases, with 14 bases between. This CDR3 is built from 13 residues. Per the germline V gene, CDR1 is SGHTS and CDR2 is YDEGEE. The CDR3 loop is CASRLQGIEKLFF. DNA of the CDR3: TGTGCCAGCCGTTTGCAGGGAATTGAAAAACTGTTTTTT.

This chain connects TRBV27 to TRBJ2-5; 9 bases are shared with TRBD2. J gave up 4 bases and V 0 bases, and 3 bases lay outside the gene matches. Germline V gives CDR1 MNHEY, CDR2 SMNVEV (reference sequence). The CDR3 spans 15 residues. The DNA of the CDR3 is TGTGCCAGCAGTTTATCCGGTAGCGGGGGAGAGACCCAGTACTTC. Amino acids: CASSLSGSGGETQYF.

The chain employs TRBV7-9 and TRBJ2-5; 8 nucleotides agree with TRBD2. The DNA end is more similar to TRBJ2-7, so the J call may be wrong. Germline V gene lookup returns CDR1 SEHNR and CDR2 FQNEAQ (reference sequence). The CDR3 loop spans 17 amino acids. CDR3 sequence reads: CASSFSKERGSSYEQYF. CDR3 bases: TGTGCCAGCAGCTTTTCGAAAGAGCGGGGGAGCTCCTACGAGCAGTACTTC.

The J gene is TRBJ1-1, the V gene TRBV19; D call uncertain. CDR1 LNHDA and CDR2 SQIVND come from the germline V gene (reference sequence). This CDR3 is built from 12 residues. Deletions cut 5 bases from V and 3 bases from J, with 7 bases between. Here the CDR3 DNA reads TGTGCCAGTAGTTCCCTAGACACTGAAGCTTTCTTT. Encoded protein: CASSSLDTEAFF. Variable domain in full (rest from reference TRBV19 and TRBJ1-1): DGGITQSPKYLFRKEGQNVTLSCEQNLNHDAMYWYRQDPGQGLRLIYYSQIVNDFQKGDIAEGYSVSREKKESFPLTVTSAQKNPTAFYLCASSSLDTEAFFGQGTRLTVV.

V usage is TRBV11-3 and J usage is TRBJ1-3; unclear D gene. Germline V lookup: CDR1 SGHNT, CDR2 YENEEA. Trimming removed 1 base at V and 9 bases at J, with 7 bases between. CDR3 size: 12 residues. The CDR3 here is CASSLGGGTIYF. The CDR3, as DNA: TGTGCCAGCAGCTTAGGAGGTGGCACCATATATTTT.